Listed below are T cell receptor beta chains from one sample, sequenced in a study of PD-1 and CTLA-4 blockade in melanoma. Assay used: immunoSEQ multiplex PCR; TCRdb lists only in-frame clones, some missing. Found here are around 21,000 clones, more than 70% of them singletons; the top ten hold 7.8%. The sample consisted of CD8+ T cells from peripheral blood, taken before anti-PD-1 treatment. These receptors were taken from a human donor with melanoma. The CDR3 runs from the conserved cysteine through the conserved F or W. A D gene is named only where the DNA matches it firmly. Size is stated for part of the rows, as once, few or many counts, or as a class when the clone is expanded.

j_call | cdr3_length | clone_size | v_call | d_call | cdr3_aa | cdr3_nt
TRBJ2-7 | 12 | once | TRBV29-1 | TRBD1 | CSGRGQGHEQYF | TGCAGCGGGAGGGGACAGGGTCACGAGCAGTACTTC
TRBJ1-1 | 12 | - | TRBV19 | - | CASGEWATEAFF | TGTGCCAGTGGGGAGTGGGCCACTGAAGCTTTCTTT
TRBJ2-7 | 15 | - | TRBV15 | - | CATSRDRFEGFEQYF | TGTGCCACCAGCAGAGATAGGTTTGAGGGGTTCGAGCAGTACTTC
TRBJ2-7 | 14 | - | TRBV7-6 | - | CASSLDRGSYEQYF | TGTGCCAGCAGCTTAGACCGGGGGAGTTACGAGCAGTACTTC
TRBJ1-2 | 14 | - | TRBV5-4 | TRBD1 | CASHGTGEHYGYTF | TGTGCCAGCCATGGGACAGGGGAACACTATGGCTACACCTTC
TRBJ2-1 | 12 | - | TRBV12-3/TRBV12-4 | - | CASSSIAPEQFF | TGTGCCAGCAGTTCCATAGCGCCTGAGCAGTTCTTC
TRBJ1-2 | 11 | - | TRBV25-1 | - | CASSPGNGYTF | TGTGCCAGCAGTCCAGGGAATGGCTACACCTTC
TRBJ1-4 | 15 | - | TRBV5-8 | - | CASRSRRGPNEKLFF | TGTGCCAGCAGAAGTCGGAGGGGTCCTAATGAAAAACTGTTTTTT
TRBJ2-1 | 16 | - | TRBV6-5 | - | CASSFRVGGGHNEQFF | TGTGCCAGCAGTTTTCGGGTAGGGGGGGGCCACAATGAGCAGTTCTTC
TRBJ1-2 | 13 | - | TRBV27 | TRBD1 | CASSSQGYHGYTF | TGTGCCAGCAGTTCACAGGGGTACCATGGCTACACCTTC
TRBJ1-2 | 14 | - | TRBV15 | - | CATSREGTAHGYTF | TGTGCCACCAGCAGAGAAGGGACGGCACATGGCTACACCTTC
TRBJ2-7 | 14 | few | TRBV4-3 | TRBD1 | CASSPYRGHDEQYF | TGCGCCAGCAGCCCCTACAGGGGGCATGACGAGCAGTACTTC
TRBJ2-5 | 14 | - | TRBV2 | TRBD1 | CATSAGQGEETQYF | TGTGCCACCAGTGCTGGACAGGGGGAAGAGACCCAGTACTTC
TRBJ1-5 | 15 | few | TRBV5-6 | TRBD1 | CASSSTGVRNQPQHF | TGTGCCAGCAGCTCAACAGGGGTGAGGAATCAGCCCCAGCATTTT
TRBJ2-6 | 16 | - | TRBV6-4 | - | CASSDGTRSGANVLTF | TGTGCCAGCAGTGACGGGACTCGCTCTGGGGCCAACGTCCTGACTTTC
TRBJ1-1 | 17 | - | TRBV7-9 | TRBD1 | CASSAGTGGIADNKAFF | TGTGCCAGCAGCGCCGGGACAGGGGGCATTGCCGACAATAAAGCTTTCTTT
TRBJ1-1 | 13 | - | TRBV20-1 | - | CSASKGGRPEAFF | TGCAGTGCTAGTAAGGGTGGTAGGCCTGAAGCTTTCTTT
TRBJ2-5 | 13 | - | TRBV29-1 | - | CSVDGGGLETQYF | TGCAGCGTTGATGGGGGGGGCTTAGAGACCCAGTACTTC
TRBJ2-7 | 15 | - | TRBV9 | - | CASSLWGDIAYEQYF | TGTGCCAGCAGCCTCTGGGGGGACATCGCCTACGAGCAGTACTTC
TRBJ1-2 | 16 | - | TRBV5-4 | TRBD1 | CASSPTGGELNYGYTF | TGTGCCAGCAGCCCGACAGGGGGAGAACTCAACTATGGCTACACCTTC